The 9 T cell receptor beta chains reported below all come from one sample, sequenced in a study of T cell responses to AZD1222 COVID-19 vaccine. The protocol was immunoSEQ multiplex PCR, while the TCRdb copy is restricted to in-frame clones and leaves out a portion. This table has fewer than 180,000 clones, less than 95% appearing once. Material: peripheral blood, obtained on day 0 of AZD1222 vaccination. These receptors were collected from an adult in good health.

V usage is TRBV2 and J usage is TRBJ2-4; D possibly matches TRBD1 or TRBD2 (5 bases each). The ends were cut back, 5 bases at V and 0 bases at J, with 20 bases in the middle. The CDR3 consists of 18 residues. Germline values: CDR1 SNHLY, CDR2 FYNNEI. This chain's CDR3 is CASSPPLGRSIAKNIQYF. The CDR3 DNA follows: TGTGCCAGCAGTCCCCCTTTGGGACGGTCCATAGCCAAAAACATTCAGTACTTC.

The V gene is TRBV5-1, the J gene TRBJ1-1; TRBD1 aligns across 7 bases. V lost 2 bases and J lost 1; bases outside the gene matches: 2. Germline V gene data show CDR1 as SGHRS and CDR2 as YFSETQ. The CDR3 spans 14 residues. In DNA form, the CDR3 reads TGCGCCAGCAGCTTAAGACAGGGGAACACTGAAGCTTTCTTT. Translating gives CASSLRQGNTEAFF.

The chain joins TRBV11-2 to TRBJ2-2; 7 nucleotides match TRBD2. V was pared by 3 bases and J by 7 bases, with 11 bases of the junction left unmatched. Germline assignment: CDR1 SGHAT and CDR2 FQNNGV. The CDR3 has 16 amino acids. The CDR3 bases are TGTGCCAGCAGCTTGGCCCTGACTAGCCAGGGCGGGGAGCTGTTTTTT. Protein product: CASSLALTSQGGELFF.

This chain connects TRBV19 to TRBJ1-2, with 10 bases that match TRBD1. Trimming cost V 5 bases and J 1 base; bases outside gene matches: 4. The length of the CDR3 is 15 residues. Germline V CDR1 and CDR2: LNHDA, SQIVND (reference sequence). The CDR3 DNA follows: TGTGCCAGTAGTCCTGGACAGGGGGATAACTATGGCTACACCTTC. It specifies CASSPGQGDNYGYTF.

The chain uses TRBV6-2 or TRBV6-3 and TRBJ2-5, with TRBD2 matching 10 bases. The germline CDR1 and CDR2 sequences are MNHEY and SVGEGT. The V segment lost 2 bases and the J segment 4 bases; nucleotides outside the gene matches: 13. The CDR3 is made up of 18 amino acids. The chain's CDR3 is CASSYLGLTSGFGETQYF. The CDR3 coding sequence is TGTGCCAGCAGTTACCTGGGTTTGACTAGCGGGTTTGGAGAGACCCAGTACTTC.

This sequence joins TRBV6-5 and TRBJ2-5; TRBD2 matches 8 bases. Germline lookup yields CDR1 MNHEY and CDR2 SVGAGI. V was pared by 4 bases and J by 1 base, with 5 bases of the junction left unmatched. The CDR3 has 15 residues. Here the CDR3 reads CASSFNGGGQETQYF. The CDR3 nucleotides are TGTGCCAGCAGTTTCAACGGGGGGGGCCAAGAGACCCAGTACTTC.

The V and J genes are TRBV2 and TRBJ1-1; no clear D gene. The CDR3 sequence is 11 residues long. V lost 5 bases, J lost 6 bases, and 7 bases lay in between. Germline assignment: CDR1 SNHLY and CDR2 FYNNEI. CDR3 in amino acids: CASSRYAEAFF. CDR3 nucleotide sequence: TGTGCCAGCAGTAGGTATGCTGAAGCTTTCTTT.

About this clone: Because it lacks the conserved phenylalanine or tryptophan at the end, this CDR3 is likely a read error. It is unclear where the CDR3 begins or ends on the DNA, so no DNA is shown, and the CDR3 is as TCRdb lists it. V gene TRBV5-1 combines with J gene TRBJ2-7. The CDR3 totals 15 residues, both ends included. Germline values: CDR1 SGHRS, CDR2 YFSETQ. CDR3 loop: CASSLAGRVAPSNVA.

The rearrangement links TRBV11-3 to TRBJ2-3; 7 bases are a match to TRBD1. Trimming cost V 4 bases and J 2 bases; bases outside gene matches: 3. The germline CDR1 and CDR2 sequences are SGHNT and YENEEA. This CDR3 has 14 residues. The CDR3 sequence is CASSSGQITDTQYF. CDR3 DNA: TGTGCCAGCAGCTCGGGACAGATCACAGATACGCAGTATTTT.